This TCR beta chain was documented in a study of blood T cell repertoires in COVID-19. About the study: Sample material is recorded as cDNA or gDNA derived from T cells, B-cell-depleted T cells, or PBMCs.

The assay was immunoSEQ multiplex PCR, and TCRdb's table has in-frame clones only and misses some. The repertoire consists of about 160,000 clones, with 70% to 90% occurring once and the leading ten covering 1% to 1.2%. J lost 4 bases, V lost 8 bases, and 10 bases had no gene match. The CDR3 covers 14 residues. Germline V gene lookup returns CDR1 LNHDA and CDR2 SQIVND (reference sequence). Sequencing used peripheral blood. This sequence was found in a man aged 40-49 years with acute or convalescent COVID-19. This chain connects TRBV19 to TRBJ2-7, with 8 bases fitting TRBD2. The CDR3 region has the DNA TGTGCCAGTGGCAGCGGGGGCTCGACTTACGAGCAGTACTTC. Its protein product is CASGSGGSTYEQYF.